One sample yielded the 2 T cell receptor beta chains listed below, sequenced in a study of Ad26.COV2.S vaccination and SARS-CoV-2 variants. Repertoires were generated with immunoSEQ multiplex PCR, while TCRdb's copy carries only in-frame clones and drops some. The repertoire includes about 390,000 clones, about nine tenths of them detected once, and roughly 3% sits in the top ten. Noted treatment: some 19 received Ad26.COV2.S at low or high dose, single or two shots; five or six received placebo; per-sample allocation not given. Vaccine and placebo recipients were sampled on day 63 after the first injection. Sample: peripheral blood, taken in a trial of Ad26.COV2.S vaccine versus placebo. All receptors derive from a person aged 18-60 years who received the Ad26.COV2.S COVID-19 vaccine or a placebo.

The rearrangement uses TRBV7-6 and TRBJ1-3, with 8 positions matching TRBD1. Germline trimming cut 5 bases from V and 4 bases from J; bases unmatched to any gene: 13. In germline, CDR1 is SGHVS, CDR2 FNYEAQ. The CDR3 is 17 residues long. This CDR3 reads CASSPQGGDRRGNTIYF. In DNA form, the CDR3 reads TGTGCCAGCAGCCCCCAAGGCGGGGACAGGAGGGGAAACACCATATATTTT.

This clone was picked up one time. This chain uses TRBV6-5 with TRBJ1-1; D uncertain. Germline CDR1 is MNHEY and CDR2 is SVGAGI. There are 14 residues in the CDR3. V dropped 6 bases and J dropped 1 base, with 12 bases sitting between them. The CDR3 loop is CASRSRVSNTEAFF. The CDR3 coding sequence is TGTGCCAGCAGGTCCCGGGTCTCGAACACTGAAGCTTTCTTT.